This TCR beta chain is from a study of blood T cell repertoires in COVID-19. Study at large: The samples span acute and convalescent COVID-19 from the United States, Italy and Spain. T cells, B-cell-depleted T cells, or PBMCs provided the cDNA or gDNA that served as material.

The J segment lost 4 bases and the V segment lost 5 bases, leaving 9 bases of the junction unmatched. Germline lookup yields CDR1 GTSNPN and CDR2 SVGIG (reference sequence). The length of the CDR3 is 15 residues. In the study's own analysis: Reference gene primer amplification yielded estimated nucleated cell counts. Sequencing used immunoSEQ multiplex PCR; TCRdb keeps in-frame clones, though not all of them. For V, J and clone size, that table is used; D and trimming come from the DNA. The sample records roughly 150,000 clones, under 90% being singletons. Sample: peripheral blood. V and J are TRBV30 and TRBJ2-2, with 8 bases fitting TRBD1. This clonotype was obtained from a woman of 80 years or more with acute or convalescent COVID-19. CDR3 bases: TGTGCCTGGGACACAGGGGGTAGTGGCACCGGGGAGCTGTTTTTT. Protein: CAWDTGGSGTGELFF.